What follows is one T cell receptor (beta chain) and its context. Its antigen is still unknown. No base-level quality is on record; no much larger clone is a single base apart. The data were taken from a study of blood T cell repertoires in COVID-19 (dated by TCRdb to 2019 to 2021). Regarding the study in general: The collaborator samples originated in the United States, Italy and Spain and spanned the acute and convalescent phases of COVID-19. Subjects who had been exposed to COVID-19, were actively infected with it, or had recovered from it provided the deeply sampled blood TCRbeta repertoires that made up the dataset. The prospective study material was composed of cDNA or gDNA derived from T cells, B-cell-depleted T cells, or PBMCs. Nearly every sample came with metadata listing a de-identified subject ID, COVID-19 status, age in years and sex. Samples came from the ongoing ImmuneRACE study (first 160 participants) plus 1,254 subjects from 6 global collaborators. Where available, HLA class I and class II types were obtained from metadata supplied by the sample provider rather than from assay-based typing. A freely available public database, intended as a resource for researchers studying the immune response to SARS-CoV-2, is where the repertoires were released.

V has 1 base trimmed and J has 3 bases trimmed; junction bases matching no gene number 2. The germline V gene (reference sequence) supplies CDR1 LGHDT and CDR2 YNNKEL. Including the terminal cysteine and phenylalanine, the CDR3 comprises 15 residues. The CDR3 DNA has 45 bases and is translated from base 1. Enrolling through a virtual design, the prospective study's participants ranged in age from roughly 18 to 90 years and lived across roughly 23 United States geographic areas. In the prospective study, cohorts were assigned on the basis of participant-reported clinical history obtained from a screening survey and a study questionnaire. Recovered participants in ImmuneRACE Cohort 3 were defined as having two consecutive negative NP/OP PCR tests, clearance from a healthcare professional, or resolution of symptoms. Each participant in the prospective study had whole blood, serum and a nasopharyngeal or oropharyngeal swab collected by mobile phlebotomists. Additional blood draws and questionnaires over a 2-month period could optionally be provided by prospective study participants. Blood samples from the prospective study were shipped frozen or at room temperature prior to DNA extraction.

TCRbeta CDR3 regions were amplified from genomic DNA using the immunoSEQ Assay, a bias-controlled multiplex PCR. Turning to the authors' computational methods: The number of nucleated cells in each sample was estimated from the amplification of reference gene primers within the assay. To quantify the absolute abundance of each unique TCRbeta CDR3 rearrangement, sequence reads were collapsed and filtered. For each sample, productive Simpson clonality was calculated as the square root of Simpson's diversity index over productive rearrangements. TCRdb obtained this table from immuneACCESS and retained in-frame rearrangements with V and J assigned. These tables miss some clones; where compared with another copy, unresolved V genes account for less than half of the shortfall, and the remainder is unexplained. The D gene and trimming were derived from the DNA, and the V and J assignments and clone size from that table. Recorded for this sample are around 370,000 clones; around 90% of them occurred a single time. The ten most abundant clones make up more than 0.95% of the sample.

The research as a whole found: How much clinical and demographic metadata was included differed by source and by participant, and the metadata was provided uncurated.

This sequence originates from a woman under 30 who had recovered from COVID-19. The chain is assembled from TRBV3-1 (or the pseudogene TRBV3-2) and TRBJ2-3, and TRBD2 matches 9 of the central bases. The sequenced sample was PBMCs or T cells enriched from blood (not recorded which). CDR3 reads: CASSQVSGGTDTQYF. The nucleotide sequence reads as follows: TGTGCCAGCAGCCAAGTAAGCGGGGGGACAGATACGCAGTATTTT.